The 9 T cell receptor beta chains presented below share a single source sample, sequenced in a study of T cells in Graves' hyperthyroidism and ophthalmopathy. Amplified regions were TCR beta CDR3 sequences from RNA transcripts. During a first-round RT-PCR of the TCR CDR3, the HTBI primer set was used. Using its own MiXCR run on the multiplex PCR reads, TCRdb lists one record per CDR3 protein. The sample lists hundreds of thousands of distinct CDR3 sequences, around 19% occurring once. Source material: blood. The receptors come from a woman between 45 and 60 years old with Graves' hyperthyroidism that later progressed to Graves' ophthalmopathy.

This clonotype was observed at least ten times. The genes are TRBV5-1 and TRBJ1-1, with D possibly matching TRBD1 (5 bases). CDR1 SGHRS and CDR2 YFSETQ come from the germline V gene. V gave up 3 bases and J gave up 2 bases, with 14 bases separating them. The CDR3 has 15 amino acids. The CDR3 sequence: CASSSGLGGNTEAFF. CDR3 sequence (DNA): TGCGCCAGCAGCTCGGGATTGGGGGGTAACACTGAAGCTTTCTTT.

This clonotype was detected only a few times. The V and J genes are TRBV20-1 and TRBJ2-3, with D uncertain. Between the trimmed V and J ends, which lost 5 bases and 5 bases, there was a span of 14 bases. The CDR3 loop spans 13 amino acids. Germline CDR1 is DFQATT and CDR2 is SNEGSKA (reference sequence). This CDR3 reads CSAHRFYLDTQYF. CDR3 bases: TGCAGTGCTCACCGATTTTACCTAGATACGCAGTATTTT.

This clonotype has just a few counts. The chain combines TRBV6-1 with TRBJ1-5; D not certain. The V end lost 6 bases, the J end lost 3 bases, and 9 bases lay between the germline ends. The CDR3 extends over 13 amino acids. Germline CDR1 and CDR2: MNHNS and SASEGT. In DNA, the CDR3 is TGTGCCAGCAGGGCAGTGAACAATCAGCCCCAGCATTTT. It codes for CASRAVNNQPQHF.

This clonotype was recorded many times. The chain links TRBV5-1 to TRBJ2-3; 8 nucleotides align to TRBD2. The CDR3 contains 15 residues. In germline, CDR1 is SGHRS, CDR2 YFSETQ. Trimming took 5 bases from V and 0 from J; bases not matched to a gene: 5. CDR3 nucleotide sequence: TGCGCCAGCAGTCCGGCGGGGGGAAGCACAGATACGCAGTATTTT. It yields the protein CASSPAGGSTDTQYF.

This clonotype was detected many times. The gene calls are TRBV18 and TRBJ2-3; tentative D call: TRBD1 (6 bases). The germline V and J ends were trimmed by 4 bases and 2 bases, with 13 bases remaining between them. Germline values: CDR1 KGHSH, CDR2 LQKENI. The CDR3 runs 15 residues. CDR3 sequence: CASSLSGQPTDTQYF. CDR3 bases: TGTGCCAGCTCACTATCGGGACAACCCACAGATACGCAGTATTTT.

This clonotype was observed many times. The V call is TRBV11-2, the J call TRBJ2-3; 8 nucleotides align to TRBD2. V shed 7 bases and J 4 bases; nucleotides not matched to a gene: 7. CDR1 and CDR2 from the germline V gene are SGHAT and FQNNGV. This CDR3 spans 14 amino acids. CDR3 in DNA: TGTGCCAGCACCCCAGTCGGGGGGGCAGATACGCAGTATTTT. Translating it yields CASTPVGGADTQYF. The full variable domain, completed using reference TRBV11-2 and TRBJ2-3, is EAGVAQSPRYKIIEKRQSVAFWCNPISGHATLYWYQQILGQGPKLLIQFQNNGVVDDSQLPKDRFSAERLKGVDSTLKIQPAKLEDSAVYLCASTPVGGADTQYFGPGTRLTVL.

This clonotype appeared many times. This chain links TRBV3-1 with TRBJ1-1, with D uncertain. The V end was cut by 3 bases, the J end by 0 bases, with 8 bases between. Germline assignment: CDR1 LGHDT and CDR2 YNNKEL (reference sequence). CDR3 length: 14 residues. Written as DNA, the CDR3 is TGTGCCAGCAGCCAGCGGGTCTTGAACACTGAAGCTTTCTTT. This codes for CASSQRVLNTEAFF.

The sample holds many counts of this clonotype. V and J are TRBV18 and TRBJ1-2; TRBD1 matches 7 bases. V lost 3 bases and J lost 3; bases outside the gene matches: 4. The CDR3 consists of 14 residues. The germline V gene encodes CDR1 KGHSH and CDR2 LQKENI. CDR3 sequence: CASSPPGQYYGYTF. The CDR3 DNA is TGTGCCAGCTCACCGCCGGGACAGTACTATGGCTACACCTTC.

This clonotype has a handful of counts. The V call is TRBV9, the J call TRBJ2-2, with D perhaps TRBD2 (6 bases). Germline CDR1 reads SGDLS; CDR2 reads YYNGEE. The CDR3 is made up of 17 amino acids. Trimming left V 4 bases short and J 0 bases short, with 16 bases between. The CDR3 is CASSPLPGGANTGELFF. The CDR3, as DNA: TGTGCCAGCAGCCCTCTTCCCGGAGGGGCGAACACCGGGGAGCTGTTTTTT.